The 30 T cell receptor beta chains below all came from one sample that was sequenced in a study of beta chain features in type 1 diabetes. Isolated RNA was reverse transcribed in full, so expressed TCRB transcripts were sequenced. Assay used: immunoSEQ multiplex PCR; TCRdb lists only in-frame clones, some missing. Here the sample spans 310,000 or so clones, roughly 8% being singletons. The sequenced sample consisted of central memory CD4+ T cells from blood. The receptors derive from a woman aged 18-30 years in good health.

This clone was counted a few times. The chain has TRBV5-1 and TRBJ2-3; 8 bases fit TRBD2. V trimming: 4 bases; J trimming: 10 bases; junction bases outside the gene matches: 8. There are 13 residues in the CDR3. The germline CDR1 and CDR2 sequences are SGHRS and YFSETQ. CDR3 in amino acids: CASSDLVAGSQYF. CDR3 in DNA: TGCGCCAGCAGCGATCTGGTAGCGGGATCGCAGTATTTT.

The chain is built from TRBV7-3 and TRBJ2-1, with TRBD2 identical over 16 bases. Germline V gene data show CDR1 as SGHTA and CDR2 as FQGTGA. This CDR3 region has 17 residues. Trimming cost V 5 bases and J 5 bases; bases outside gene matches: 6. CDR3 sequence reads: CASSPGLAGGFDNEQFF. The CDR3 DNA is TGTGCCAGCAGCCCGGGACTAGCGGGAGGGTTCGACAATGAGCAGTTCTTC.

As regards this clone: Different DNA sequences within this sample yield the same CDR3. The chain has TRBV18 and TRBJ2-5, with unresolved D. The CDR3 loop spans 14 amino acids. Trimming left V 3 bases short and J 2 bases short, with 10 bases between. Germline CDR1 is KGHSH and CDR2 is LQKENI. CDR3 sequence: CASSPQEGQETQYF. CDR3 bases: TGTGCCAGCTCACCCCAAGAAGGGCAAGAGACCCAGTACTTC.

This chain links TRBV5-4 with TRBJ2-1, with no clear D. The CDR3 has 15 residues. Trimming cost V 1 base and J 3 bases, with 11 bases left between them. The V gene's germline CDR1 is SGHNT and CDR2 YYREEE (reference sequence). The CDR3 protein is CASSLKSTFYNEQFF. The CDR3 DNA reads as TGTGCCAGCAGCTTGAAAAGTACCTTCTACAATGAGCAGTTCTTC.

This clone came up a few times. V and J are TRBV28 and TRBJ2-5; D is perhaps TRBD2 (6 bases). The V gene's germline CDR1 is MDHEN and CDR2 SYDVKM. This CDR3 is built from 14 residues. The ends were cut back, 11 bases at V and 1 base at J, with 17 bases in the middle. The CDR3 here is CAGIGGQGQETQYF. DNA of the CDR3: TGTGCCGGGATCGGGGGTCAGGGCCAAGAGACCCAGTACTTC.

This clone was found a few times. The chain has TRBV10-3 and TRBJ2-1, with D maybe TRBD1 (6 bases). V was pared by 7 bases and J by 2 bases, with 21 bases between. Germline V CDR1 and CDR2: ENHRY, SYGVKD. The CDR3 spans 17 residues. The CDR3 DNA reads TGTGCCATCACCCCAGGGGCCCAGTTAGTTACCTACAATGAGCAGTTCTTC. Translation gives CAITPGAQLVTYNEQFF.

This sequence joins TRBV15 and TRBJ1-5; D unresolved. V lost 0 bases to trimming and J lost 0 bases, with 15 bases between them. Germline CDR1 reads LNHNV; CDR2 reads YYDKDF (reference sequence). The CDR3 extends over 18 amino acids. CDR3 sequence: CATSRDLADKYSNQPQHF. The DNA for the CDR3 is TGTGCCACCAGCAGAGATCTGGCAGACAAGTATAGCAATCAGCCCCAGCATTTT.

In its sample, this clone was seen a few times. The chain couples TRBV2 to TRBJ1-1, with 7 bases fitting TRBD1. V lost 6 bases and J lost 0; bases outside the gene matches: 4. The CDR3 loop spans 14 amino acids. Per germline, CDR1 SNHLY and CDR2 FYNNEI. CDR3 region: CASRGTAMNTEAFF. DNA of the CDR3: TGTGCCAGCAGGGGGACAGCCATGAACACTGAAGCTTTCTTT.

The chain carries TRBV19 and TRBJ2-3; D is tentatively TRBD1 or TRBD2 (5 bases each). V dropped 6 bases and J dropped 6 bases, with 16 bases sitting between them. Germline V gene data show CDR1 as LNHDA and CDR2 as SQIVND (reference sequence). The CDR3 runs to 14 residues. The CDR3 DNA reads as TGTGCCAGTAGCAATTTGAGGGGTTCCGATACGCAGTATTTT. Translated: CASSNLRGSDTQYF.

The chain employs TRBV18 and TRBJ2-1, with 8 bases fitting TRBD2. Per the germline V gene, CDR1 is KGHSH and CDR2 is LQKENI. The CDR3 is 17 amino acids. The V segment lost 3 bases and the J segment 0 bases; nucleotides outside the gene matches: 7. The CDR3 DNA reads TGTGCCAGCTCACCTTTTGCTAGCGGGCGCTCCTACAATGAGCAGTTCTTC. This encodes CASSPFASGRSYNEQFF.

This clone was seen many times. Within the sample, other DNA sequences also encode this same CDR3. The rearrangement joins TRBV14 to TRBJ2-3; 7 bases are shared with TRBD1. The CDR3 is 16 residues long. Trimming removed 0 bases from V and 1 base from J; junction bases left unmatched: 4. Germline V gives CDR1 SGHDN, CDR2 FVKESK. DNA of the CDR3: TGTGCCAGCAGCCAAGATTCTGACAGGGGCACAGATACGCAGTATTTT. It is translated as CASSQDSDRGTDTQYF.

This clone has more than one count but fewer than ten. This chain joins TRBV5-1 and TRBJ2-7; 7 bases are a match to TRBD1. This CDR3 comprises 12 residues. With 3 bases clipped from V and 6 bases from J, the junction kept 3 bases outside the gene matches. The germline V gene has CDR1 SGHRS and CDR2 YFSETQ. The CDR3 region is CASSSNRGEQYF. CDR3 DNA sequence: TGCGCCAGCAGCTCCAACAGGGGCGAGCAGTACTTC.

The chain is built from TRBV9 and TRBJ2-1; TRBD2 matches at 10 bases. This CDR3 is built from 14 residues. Germline trimming cut 4 bases from V and 7 bases from J; bases unmatched to any gene: 5. Looked up from germline, CDR1 is SGDLS and CDR2 is YYNGEE. The CDR3: CASSPSGRANEQFF. The CDR3, as DNA: TGTGCCAGCAGCCCCAGCGGGAGGGCGAATGAGCAGTTCTTC.

The CDR3 loop is CASSPFQAYEQYF. Written as DNA, the CDR3 is TGTGCCAGCAGCCCTTTTCAGGCCTACGAGCAGTACTTC. The chain carries TRBV7-3 and TRBJ2-7, with no clear D. V lost 5 bases, J lost 2 bases, and 10 bases lay in between. Germline V gene sequence: CDR1 SGHTA, CDR2 FQGTGA. The CDR3 is 13 amino acids.

The chain recombines TRBV10-3 with TRBJ2-7; D uncertain. Between the trimmed V and J ends, which lost 6 bases and 4 bases, there was a span of 16 bases. This CDR3 is built from 14 residues. Germline loops: CDR1 ENHRY, CDR2 SYGVKD. For the CDR3, the DNA is TGTGCCATCAGGAGCACGAGCCCTTCTTACGAGCAGTACTTC. Amino acids: CAIRSTSPSYEQYF.

CDR3 nucleotide sequence: TGTGCCAGCAGCCCTGCTGGTGGGGTAAACATTCAGTACTTC. Translation gives CASSPAGGVNIQYF. V and J are TRBV7-2 and TRBJ2-4, with D uncertain. The V gene's germline CDR1 is SGHTA and CDR2 FQGNSA. V lost 5 bases and J 6 bases, leaving 14 bases between the germline ends. This CDR3 is 14 amino acids long.

The table lists this clone with many counts. The gene calls are TRBV7-2 and TRBJ2-3; tentatively, D is TRBD1 or TRBD2 (5 bases each). V was trimmed by 5 bases and J by 6 bases, leaving 21 bases between them. The CDR3 runs 16 residues. Germline V gene lookup returns CDR1 SGHTA and CDR2 FQGNSA. The CDR3 DNA follows: TGTGCCAGCAGCCAACGGGGACCGCTCCTTCGGGATACGCAGTATTTT. This encodes CASSQRGPLLRDTQYF.

V gene TRBV4-2 combines with J gene TRBJ2-2; D not certain. CDR1 is LGHNA, CDR2 YNFKEQ, per germline. Deletions cut 3 bases from V and 6 bases from J, with 17 bases between. This CDR3 is 16 amino acids long. The CDR3 protein is CASSQPAAKISGELFF. The CDR3 nucleotides read TGTGCCAGCAGCCAGCCCGCGGCCAAAATATCCGGGGAGCTGTTTTTT.

This clone was seen more than once but under ten times. V gene TRBV28 combines with J gene TRBJ1-5; 7 positions match TRBD1. Trimming cost V 5 bases and J 2 bases; bases outside gene matches: 6. CDR3 length: 15 residues. Germline V CDR1 and CDR2: MDHEN, SYDVKM. The CDR3 DNA reads as TGTGCCAGCAGTCGGGACAGCACCGGCAATCAGCCCCAGCATTTT. Its translation is CASSRDSTGNQPQHF.

A remark on this clone: A far larger clone lies a single base away; this is likely a read error. Other DNA sequences from this sample encode an identical CDR3 as well. The rearrangement joins TRBV7-2 to TRBJ2-3; D is unclear. From germline, CDR1 is SGHTA and CDR2 FQGNSA. V was pared by 1 base and J by 3 bases, with 2 bases between. The CDR3 has 12 residues. CDR3 in amino acids: CASSLDTDTQYF. CDR3 bases: TGTGCCAGCAGCTTAGATACAGATACGCAGTATTTT.

The chain employs TRBV18 and TRBJ2-3; 11 bases line up with TRBD2. The CDR3 runs to 15 residues. Germline V gene lookup returns CDR1 KGHSH and CDR2 LQKENI. Trimming took 7 bases from V and 2 from J; bases not matched to a gene: 5. DNA for the CDR3: TGTGCCAGCTTAAGACTAGCGGGAACCACAGATACGCAGTATTTT. This translates into CASLRLAGTTDTQYF.

This clone was observed a handful of times. The rearrangement uses TRBV6-5 and TRBJ2-3; 8 nucleotides line up with TRBD2. The CDR3 length is 16 residues. The germline CDR1 and CDR2 sequences are MNHEY and SVGAGI. The V gene end was trimmed by 2 bases and the J gene end by 2 bases; junction bases not matched to a gene: 6. CDR3 sequence (DNA): TGTGCCAGCAGTTACCAAGGACTAGCCCCCACAGATACGCAGTATTTT. Translation: CASSYQGLAPTDTQYF.

This clone was found a few times. V gene TRBV7-2 combines with J gene TRBJ2-3, with 9 bases lining up with TRBD2. The length of the CDR3 is 17 residues. With V trimmed by 5 bases and J by 0 bases, 9 bases remained unmatched. Per germline, CDR1 SGHTA and CDR2 FQGNSA. CDR3 in amino acids: CASSPLEAGGSTDTQYF. The CDR3 DNA reads as TGTGCCAGCAGCCCCCTAGAGGCGGGAGGGAGCACAGATACGCAGTATTTT.

This sequence joins TRBV6-6 and TRBJ1-2; the D is unclear. Germline assignment: CDR1 MNHNY and CDR2 SVGAGI (reference sequence). V lost 7 bases and J lost 3, with 6 bases in between. The CDR3 totals 11 residues. Here the CDR3 DNA reads TGTGCCAGCAACCGAGACTATGGCTACACCTTC. Translating gives CASNRDYGYTF.

V gene TRBV7-2 combines with J gene TRBJ1-5, with D maybe TRBD1 (5 bases). The germline V and J ends were trimmed by 1 base and 7 bases, with 8 bases remaining between them. In germline, CDR1 is SGHTA, CDR2 FQGNSA. The CDR3 has 13 amino acids. The CDR3 protein is CASSLGDGQPQHF. CDR3 nucleotides: TGTGCCAGCAGCTTAGGGGACGGACAGCCCCAGCATTTT.

The chain recombines TRBV15 with TRBJ2-7, with D perhaps matching TRBD1 (5 bases). CDR1 LNHNV and CDR2 YYDKDF come from the germline V gene (reference sequence). This CDR3 spans 15 amino acids. The germline V and J ends were trimmed by 6 bases and 1 base, with 16 bases remaining between them. The CDR3, as DNA: TGTGCCACCAGTCCCAACCCCAGGGTGTCCTACGAGCAGTACTTC. It specifies CATSPNPRVSYEQYF.

The chain recombines TRBV7-3 with TRBJ1-5, with TRBD1 as a possible D gene (6 bases). The V gene's germline CDR1 is SGHTA and CDR2 FQGTGA. The CDR3 is 15 residues long. The germline V and J ends were trimmed by 2 bases and 3 bases, with 11 bases remaining between them. The CDR3 DNA is TGTGCCAGCAGCTTAGAAGGGGGGCTCAATCAGCCCCAGCATTTT. It codes for CASSLEGGLNQPQHF.

In its sample, this clone was seen a few times. V gene TRBV5-6 combines with J gene TRBJ1-1, with D perhaps matching TRBD1 (6 bases). The length of the CDR3 is 15 residues. Trimming took 2 bases from V and 0 from J, leaving 11 bases between them. Germline CDR1 is SGHDT and CDR2 is YYEEEE. CDR3 bases: TGTGCCAGCAGCTTTGGGGGGACAATGAACACTGAAGCTTTCTTT. This codes for CASSFGGTMNTEAFF.

This clone has a handful of counts. The V gene is TRBV6-6, the J gene TRBJ2-2; 8 nucleotides agree with TRBD1. CDR3 length: 15 residues. Germline loops: CDR1 MNHNY, CDR2 SVGAGI (reference sequence). V shed 6 bases, J shed 4 bases, and the junction held 7 bases outside the gene matches. The CDR3 coding sequence is TGTGCCAGCAGGAAGACAGGGGCGGTCACCGGGGAGCTGTTTTTT. Translation gives CASRKTGAVTGELFF.

This clone turned up a few times. J is TRBJ2-6 and V is TRBV7-2; no clear D gene. Germline V gene sequence: CDR1 SGHTA, CDR2 FQGNSA. This CDR3 spans 14 amino acids. V lost 10 bases, J lost 0 bases, and 10 bases lay in between. The DNA of the CDR3 is TGTGCCACGACCTGGAACTCTGGGGCCAACGTCCTGACTTTC. It encodes CATTWNSGANVLTF.